These T cell receptor beta chains were read from a single sample in a study of shared clonotypes between healthy human individuals. Clones were read by immunoSEQ multiplex PCR, and TCRdb kept only the in-frame ones, dropping some. The sample comprises around 500,000 clones, over 70% of which are singletons, and 10% to 15% rests with the top ten. The sequencing sample was made of PBMCs. The origin of the receptors is a woman aged 40 to 49 in good health. Some clones in this sample may be carry-over from other donors' samples. The conserved cysteine and the conserved F or W are not part of the CDR3 here. Each record gives: D gene, V gene, CDR3 protein. The D gene is left open where the match is weak.

D: -; V: TRBV10-2; CDR3: ASSESGVGISTDTQY
D: TRBD1; V: TRBV5-1; CDR3: ASSEGQVNQETQY
D: TRBD2; V: TRBV30; CDR3: AWSRGLARGYEQF
D: -; V: TRBV19; CDR3: ASSMDHGSPGNTIY
D: TRBD1; V: TRBV9; CDR3: ASSVHRGSEAF
D: -; V: TRBV11-2; CDR3: ASSLAGGQYNEQF
D: -; V: TRBV9; CDR3: DSSVGGRRQEAQY
D: -; V: TRBV28; CDR3: ASSLFREQY
D: -; V: TRBV27; CDR3: ASSSASPPYEQY
D: -; V: TRBV4-1; CDR3: ASSQDQNRVGWSGANVLT
D: TRBD2; V: TRBV7-9; CDR3: ASSLGLADTDTQY
D: -; V: TRBV28; CDR3: ASSFYTGELF
D: -; V: TRBV9; CDR3: ASSAAAGAEETQY
D: -; V: TRBV11-2; CDR3: ASSRGRGNTEAF
D: TRBD1; V: TRBV6-1; CDR3: ASSYLGQGPYEQY
D: -; V: TRBV7-9; CDR3: ASSSRTVWEGGYT